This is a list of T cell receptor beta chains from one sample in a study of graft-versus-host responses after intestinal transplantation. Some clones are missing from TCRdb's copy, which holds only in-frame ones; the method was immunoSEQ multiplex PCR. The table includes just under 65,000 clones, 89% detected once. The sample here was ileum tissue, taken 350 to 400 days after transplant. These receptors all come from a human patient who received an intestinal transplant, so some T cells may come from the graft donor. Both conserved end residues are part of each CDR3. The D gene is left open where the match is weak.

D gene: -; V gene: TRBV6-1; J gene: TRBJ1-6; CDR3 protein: CASSTVPRGVSPLHF
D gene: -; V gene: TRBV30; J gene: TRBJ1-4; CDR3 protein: CAWSLQGGGEKLFF
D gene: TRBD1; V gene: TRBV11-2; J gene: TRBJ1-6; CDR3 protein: CASSSQGNSPLHF
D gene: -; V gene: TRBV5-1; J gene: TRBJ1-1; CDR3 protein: CASSFELGNTEAFF
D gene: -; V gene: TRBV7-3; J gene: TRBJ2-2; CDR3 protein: CASSLKGSTGELFF
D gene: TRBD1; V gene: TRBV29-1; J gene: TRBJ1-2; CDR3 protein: CSVGDRGNGYTF
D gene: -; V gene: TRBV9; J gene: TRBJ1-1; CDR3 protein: CASSVAEAGRGNTEAFF
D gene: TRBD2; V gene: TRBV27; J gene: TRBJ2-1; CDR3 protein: CASSLYGLAGYNEQFF
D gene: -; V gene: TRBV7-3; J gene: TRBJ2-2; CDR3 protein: CASSLWGNTGELFF
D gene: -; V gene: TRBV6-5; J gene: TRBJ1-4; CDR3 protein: CASSYGGNEKLFF
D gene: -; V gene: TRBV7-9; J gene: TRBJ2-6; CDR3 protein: CASSSRVRGTAGANVLTF
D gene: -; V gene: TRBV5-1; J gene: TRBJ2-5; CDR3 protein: CASAERQETQYF
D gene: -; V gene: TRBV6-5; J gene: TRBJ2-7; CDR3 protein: CASSYSLLSSYEQYF
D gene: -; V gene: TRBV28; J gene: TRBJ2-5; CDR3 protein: CASSLTGTPSQETQYF